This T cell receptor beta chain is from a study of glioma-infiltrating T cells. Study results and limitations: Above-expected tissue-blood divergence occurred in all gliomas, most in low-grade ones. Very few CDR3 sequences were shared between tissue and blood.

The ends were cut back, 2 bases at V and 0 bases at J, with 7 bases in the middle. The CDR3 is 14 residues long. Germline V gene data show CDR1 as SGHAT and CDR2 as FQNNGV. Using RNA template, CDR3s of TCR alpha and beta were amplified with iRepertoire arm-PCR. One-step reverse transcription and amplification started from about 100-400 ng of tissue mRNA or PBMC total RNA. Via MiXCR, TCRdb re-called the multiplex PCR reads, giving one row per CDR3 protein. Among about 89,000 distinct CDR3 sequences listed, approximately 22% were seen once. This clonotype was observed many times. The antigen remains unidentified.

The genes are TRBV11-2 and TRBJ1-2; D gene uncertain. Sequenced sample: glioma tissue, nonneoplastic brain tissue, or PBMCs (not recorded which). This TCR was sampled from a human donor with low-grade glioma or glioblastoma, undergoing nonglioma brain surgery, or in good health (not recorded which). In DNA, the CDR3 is TGTGCCAGCAGCTTAACACAGCCTAACTATGGCTACACCTTC. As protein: CASSLTQPNYGYTF.